There are many counts of the clone carrying this T cell receptor (beta chain). Its specificity is unknown. These data are taken from a study of T cells in Graves' hyperthyroidism and ophthalmopathy. Study overall: Initial diagnosis, before any treatment, was when peripheral blood was collected.

Amplification of TCR beta CDR3 regions was performed using RNA transcripts as template. In the first-round RT-PCR of the TCR CDR3, the HTBI primer set was used. MiXCR, run by TCRdb on the multiplex PCR reads, gives a single entry per CDR3 protein. The sample shows approximately 200,000 distinct CDR3 sequences, approximately 20% of them seen only once. It was uncontrolled infection, other autoimmune disease, pregnancy or lactation that excluded patients. Diagnosis rested on symptoms, serum thyroxine and TRAb, thyroid ultrasound, and orbital computed tomography. The germline V and J ends were trimmed by 0 bases and 2 bases, with 8 bases remaining between them. The CDR3 totals 14 residues. Germline V gene data show CDR1 as DFQATT and CDR2 as SNEGSKA (reference sequence). Study-level points and caveats: A median approximately 6.5 months before onset, the model predicted ophthalmopathy.

This sequence joins TRBV20-1 and TRBJ1-3, with a weak D call TRBD1 (6 bases). This TCR derives from a man between 35 and 55 years old with Graves' hyperthyroidism. The sample taken for sequencing was blood. The CDR3 DNA follows: TGCAGTGCTAGAGACGCAGGGGCTGGAAACACCATATATTTT. This codes for CSARDAGAGNTIYF.